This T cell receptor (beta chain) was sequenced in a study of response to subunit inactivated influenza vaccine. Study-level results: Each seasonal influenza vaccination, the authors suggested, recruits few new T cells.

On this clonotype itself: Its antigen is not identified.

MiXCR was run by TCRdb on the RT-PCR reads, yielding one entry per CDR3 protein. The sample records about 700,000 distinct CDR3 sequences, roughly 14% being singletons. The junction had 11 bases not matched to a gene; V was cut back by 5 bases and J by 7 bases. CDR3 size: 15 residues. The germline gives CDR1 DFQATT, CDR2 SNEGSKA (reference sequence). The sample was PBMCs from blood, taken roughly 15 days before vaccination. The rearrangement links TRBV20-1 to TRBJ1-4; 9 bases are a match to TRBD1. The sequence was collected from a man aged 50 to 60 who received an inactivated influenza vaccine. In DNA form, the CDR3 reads TGCAGTGCTTGGGACAGGGCGACGGGTAGTGAAAAACTGTTTTTT. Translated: CSAWDRATGSEKLFF.